A single sample is the source of the 3 T cell receptor delta chains below, sequenced in a study of delta chain sequences of gamma delta T cells. TCRdb reapplied CATT to the 5' RACE reads. The sample consists of approximately 2,500 delta-chain clones, roughly 6% of them appearing once. The sample taken for sequencing was either unsorted cells or a sorted T cell fraction (not recorded which). Source of these receptors: a human donor in good health.

In its sample, this clone ranks as medium-sized. CDR3: CACDSVRALGDTSETDKLIF. The CDR3 nucleotides are TGTGCCTGTGACTCGGTGCGTGCACTGGGGGATACTTCGGAGACCGATAAACTCATCTTT. The chain couples TRDV2 to TRDJ1, with 12 positions matching TRDD3. Germline V gives CDR1 GEAIGNYY, CDR2 EKD. V lost 3 bases to trimming and J lost 2 bases; unmatched junction nucleotides: 18. The CDR3 has 20 amino acids.

This clone occurred many times. This chain links TRDV2 with TRDJ1; 8 bases fit TRDD3. Germline V gene sequence: CDR1 GEAIGNYY, CDR2 EKD. This CDR3 has 20 residues. V gave up 0 bases and J gave up 0 bases; unmatched junction bases: 17. CDR3 sequence (DNA): TGTGCCTGTGACACCGTATCAGGTACTGGGGACTGGGGGTACACCGATAAACTCATCTTT. The encoded protein is CACDTVSGTGDWGYTDKLIF.

This clone was seen ten or more times. One junction end does not reproduce the germline sequence, and a read error may be involved. The V call is TRDV2, the J call TRDJ1; TRDD3 matches 9 bases. The CDR3 consists of 17 residues. Germline assignment: CDR1 GEAIGNYY and CDR2 EKD. The DNA of the CDR3 is TGTGCCTGTGACGTCGTGGGGGATAGAGGGGCCACCGCTAAACTCATCTTT. This gives the protein CACDVVGDRGATAKLIF.